The subject of this entry is one T cell receptor beta chain. The clone's antigen remains unknown. Per-nucleotide qualities are absent, and no much larger clonotype sits a single base away. Mismatch repair deficiency was established in every enrolled patient by polymerase chain reaction or immunohistochemistry. TCR sequencing was performed for a few patients who responded to pembrolizumab therapy. The phase II trial prospectively evaluated PD-1 blockade with pembrolizumab in advanced mismatch repair-deficient cancers, independent of tissue of origin. Peripheral blood T cell samples were collected serially, before PD-1 blockade began and at several time points afterward. The timing of each blood sample was reported as weeks after the first dose of pembrolizumab. Library prep was done by the immunoSEQ multiplex PCR assay. TCRdb carries this immuneACCESS record with in-frame sequences only. Its versions omit some clonotypes, under half of them owing to an unresolved V gene in the studies checked, with the rest unexplained. For this sample there are more than 85,000 clones; roughly four fifths appear just once. The top ten hold around 5.8% of the sample.

This entry is derived from a study of PD-1 blockade in mismatch repair-deficient tumors listed by TCRdb under 2017. With respect to the entire study: Between late 2013 and September 2016, the trial enrolled approximately 91 consecutive patients with 12 types of mismatch repair-deficient cancer, all of whom had received prior treatment and were progressing. Tumor-associated T cell clones in the peripheral blood of patients responding to PD-1 blockade were tracked using deep sequencing of TCR CDR3 regions. Beyond this particular receptor, the publication reports: Rapid expansion after pembrolizumab followed by contraction, generally before radiologic responses, was shown by tumor-resident clones, which were often undetectable in blood before treatment.

Unmatched junction bases come to 12, with V trimmed by 10 bases and J by 10 bases. The CDR3 covers 12 residues, taking in both the cysteine and the phenylalanine. Just CDR3 DNA is preserved here, 36 bases in frame from base 1. Reading the germline V gene gives CDR1 SNHLY and CDR2 FYNNEI. This TCR was recovered from an adult with mismatch repair-deficient cancer. Sample: peripheral blood, taken about 36 weeks after starting pembrolizumab. In this chain, TRBV2 is recombined with TRBJ1-2, and TRBD1 aligns with 7 junction nucleotides. The nucleotide sequence is TGTGCCACCTTAAGGACAGGTTGGATCTACACCTTC. Its protein is CATLRTGWIYTF.